This is a list of T cell receptor beta chains from one sample in a study of shared clonotypes between healthy human individuals. The repertoire was sequenced with immunoSEQ multiplex PCR; TCRdb's copy has only in-frame clones and lacks some. This table has some 2.1 million clones, about 95% appearing once. Sequencing was done on a sample of naive CD8+ T cells sorted from blood. These receptor sequences come from a man aged 18 to 30 in good health. Both conserved end residues are trimmed from each CDR3. Each record gives: V gene, CDR3 protein.

V: TRBV7-8
CDR3: ASSLDGYALAATNEKLF

V: TRBV6-5
CDR3: ASSYSGEETQY

V: TRBV11-2
CDR3: ASSLQTGLESYEQY

V: TRBV27
CDR3: ASSPGTSGSYEQY

V: TRBV5-6
CDR3: ASSGDSGYEQY

V: TRBV11-3
CDR3: ASSGGYEQY

V: TRBV28
CDR3: ASRLTGQLEAF

V: TRBV4-1
CDR3: ASSQRTSEEGLATYEQY

V: TRBV6-6
CDR3: ASALQGSSYEQY

V: TRBV27
CDR3: ASSWGLHNEQF

V: TRBV30
CDR3: AWGQPLEQY

V: TRBV6-6
CDR3: ASSYSTGDYTEAF

V: TRBV28
CDR3: ASSFEGQGDQPQH

V: TRBV21-1
CDR3: ASSKYPGGGETQY

V: TRBV7-9
CDR3: ASSLMNAEAF

V: TRBV5-1
CDR3: ASSLEAGSTDTQY

V: TRBV5-4
CDR3: ASRPGQGTEAF

V: TRBV10-2
CDR3: ASSSGTYDNEQF

V: TRBV12-2
CDR3: ASRLERKNTGELF

V: TRBV4-1
CDR3: ASSQVQVKNTGELF

V: TRBV7-8
CDR3: ASSLDVDVGFYGYT

V: TRBV27
CDR3: ASSLVGGNTGELF

V: TRBV6-5
CDR3: ASSYSEGGASDGYT

V: TRBV7-8
CDR3: ASSSGLAGIQETQY

V: TRBV9
CDR3: ASSGSGYLGDTQY

V: TRBV15
CDR3: ATSTPGTGLGEQY

V: TRBV5-6
CDR3: ASVANTEAF

V: TRBV25-1
CDR3: ASTGGGIQETQY

V: TRBV4-2
CDR3: ASSQGLPAADTQY

V: TRBV29-1
CDR3: SVVLGYEQY

V: TRBV5-6
CDR3: ASSFPSSYEQY

V: TRBV2
CDR3: ASSDSRGAYEQY

V: TRBV6-6
CDR3: ASSPGPNPNTEAF

V: TRBV28
CDR3: ASSSTEWSHQPQH

V: TRBV15
CDR3: ATSRGENSNQPQH